The clone carrying this T cell receptor (beta chain) was seen a single time. This specimen belongs to a study of control samples from healthy donors and cancer patients. Assay used: immunoSEQ multiplex PCR; TCRdb lists only in-frame clones, some missing. The data contain under 100,000 clones, about 92% of them singletons. Trimming removed 5 bases at V and 12 bases at J, with 17 bases between. This CDR3 comprises 13 residues. CDR1 and CDR2 (germline): SGHDN, FVKESK. The specimen was blood. The chain has TRBV14 and TRBJ2-1, with no clear D. The origin of this receptor is a woman aged 30 to 39 in good health. This CDR3 is CASSASLMSVQFF. The DNA of the CDR3 is TGTGCCAGCAGCGCCTCCTTGATGTCGGTGCAGTTCTTC.